Presented here are 12 T cell receptor beta chains from one specimen sequenced in a study of shared clonotypes between healthy human individuals. The assay was immunoSEQ multiplex PCR, and TCRdb's table has in-frame clones only and misses some. This sample has around 990,000 clones, with 77% found just once. Sequencing was performed on memory CD4+ T cells from PBMCs. Subset specified: CD45RA-negative fraction. The origin of the receptors is a man aged 18 to 30 in good health. Some clones in this sample may be carry-over from other donors' samples.

This clone was seen only once. The chain recombines TRBV6-5 with TRBJ2-3; the D is unclear. The CDR3 is 12 residues long. V lost 6 bases, J lost 6 bases, and 10 bases lay in between. In germline, CDR1 is MNHEY, CDR2 SVGAGI. The CDR3 coding sequence is TGTGCCAGCAGAACCTCTGGGGATACGCAGTATTTT. Amino acid sequence: CASRTSGDTQYF.

V usage is TRBV27 and J usage is TRBJ2-3; D unresolved. There are 15 residues in the CDR3. V shed 1 base and J shed 0 bases, with 8 bases lying between them. Germline CDR1 reads MNHEY; CDR2 reads SMNVEV (reference sequence). The CDR3 coding sequence is TGTGCCAGCAGTTTATGGGAAACTAGCACAGATACGCAGTATTTT. It yields the protein CASSLWETSTDTQYF.

This clone was counted a single time. The chain uses TRBV2 and TRBJ2-4, with D perhaps being TRBD1 or TRBD2 (5 bases each). The CDR3 covers 13 residues. Per the germline V gene, CDR1 is SNHLY and CDR2 is FYNNEI. Between the trimmed V and J ends, which lost 11 bases and 3 bases, there was a span of 14 bases. The CDR3 sequence is CAGGRASKNIQYF. The CDR3 region has the DNA TGTGCCGGGGGTAGAGCGAGCAAAAACATTCAGTACTTC.

The chain has TRBV9 and TRBJ1-2; D possibly corresponds to TRBD1 (5 bases). V was trimmed by 4 bases and J by 2 bases, leaving 12 bases between them. Germline values: CDR1 SGDLS, CDR2 YYNGEE. This CDR3 contains 14 residues. The DNA of the CDR3 is TGTGCCAGCAGCTCTGGCGGGGGGAACTATGGCTACACCTTC. Its translation: CASSSGGGNYGYTF.

This clone occurred once. V and J are TRBV7-9 and TRBJ2-7; TRBD1 agrees at 7 bases. This CDR3 is 13 amino acids long. Germline V gives CDR1 SEHNR, CDR2 FQNEAQ (reference sequence). V lost 1 base, J lost 6 bases, and 3 bases stayed unmatched. The chain's CDR3 is CASSLDGTVEQYF. The CDR3, as DNA: TGTGCCAGCAGCTTAGATGGGACAGTCGAGCAGTACTTC.

CDR3 coding DNA: TGTGCCAGCAGCTTAGGGTTCCAGCGGGAGGGGGGCGAGCAGTACTTC. The encoded protein is CASSLGFQREGGEQYF. The rearrangement uses TRBV7-2 and TRBJ2-7, with 10 bases fitting TRBD2. This CDR3 is 16 amino acids long. Trimming at V came to 1 base and at J to 6 bases, leaving 9 bases not matched to a gene. Germline CDR1 and CDR2: SGHTA and FQGNSA.

This chain joins TRBV7-2 and TRBJ1-1; unclear D gene. Germline lookup yields CDR1 SGHTA and CDR2 FQGNSA. CDR3 length: 15 amino acids. V lost 5 bases, J lost 1 base, and 14 bases lay in between. The chain's CDR3 is CASSPRYPPNTEAFF. CDR3 bases: TGTGCCAGCAGCCCGCGGTATCCGCCGAACACTGAAGCTTTCTTT.

The gene calls are TRBV28 and TRBJ1-2, with a possible D match to TRBD1 (6 bases). Germline lookup yields CDR1 MDHEN and CDR2 SYDVKM. Trimming took 5 bases from V and 5 from J, leaving 18 bases between them. This CDR3 region has 15 residues. The CDR3 nucleotides are TGTGCCAGCAGTCAACCGGGGGGGCCGACTTATGGCTACACCTTC. Translating it yields CASSQPGGPTYGYTF.

V and J are TRBV10-2 and TRBJ1-1, with unresolved D. V shed 8 bases and J shed 3 bases, with 10 bases lying between them. This CDR3 comprises 12 residues. Germline lookup yields CDR1 WSHSY and CDR2 SAAADI. CDR3 residues: CASGTMDTEAFF. CDR3 DNA sequence: TGCGCCAGCGGAACGATGGACACTGAAGCTTTCTTT.

As for this clone: This same CDR3 is encoded by further DNA sequences in the sample. This chain connects TRBV5-1 to TRBJ2-6, with no clear D. The CDR3 is 14 amino acids. With 0 bases removed from V and 2 bases from J, the gap between germline ends came to 3 bases. Germline V gene lookup returns CDR1 SGHRS and CDR2 YFSETQ. The CDR3 is CASSLDTGANVLTF. The CDR3 DNA is TGCGCCAGCAGCTTGGACACTGGGGCCAACGTCCTGACTTTC.

The chain couples TRBV11-2 to TRBJ2-1; possibly TRBD1 or TRBD2 for D (6 bases each). V was pared by 1 base and J by 6 bases, with 19 bases between. CDR1 and CDR2 from the germline V gene are SGHAT and FQNNGV. The CDR3 is 17 residues long. CDR3 protein: CASSLVRGRVRPNEQFF. The CDR3 DNA is TGTGCCAGCAGCTTAGTACGGGGGCGGGTGAGGCCCAATGAGCAGTTCTTC. The full variable domain, its missing parts supplied by reference TRBV11-2 and TRBJ2-1, is EAGVAQSPRYKIIEKRQSVAFWCNPISGHATLYWYQQILGQGPKLLIQFQNNGVVDDSQLPKDRFSAERLKGVDSTLKIQPAKLEDSAVYLCASSLVRGRVRPNEQFFGPGTRLTVL.

Only one count was recorded for this clone. V is TRBV27 and J is TRBJ2-3, with D tentatively TRBD1 or TRBD2 (5 bases each). The CDR3 sequence is 15 residues long. Looked up from germline, CDR1 is MNHEY and CDR2 is SMNVEV (reference sequence). V lost 7 bases, J lost 2 bases, and 16 bases lay in between. Written as DNA, the CDR3 is TGTGCCAGCACTGGGGACCGCGGGTACACAGATACGCAGTATTTT. Encoded protein: CASTGDRGYTDTQYF.